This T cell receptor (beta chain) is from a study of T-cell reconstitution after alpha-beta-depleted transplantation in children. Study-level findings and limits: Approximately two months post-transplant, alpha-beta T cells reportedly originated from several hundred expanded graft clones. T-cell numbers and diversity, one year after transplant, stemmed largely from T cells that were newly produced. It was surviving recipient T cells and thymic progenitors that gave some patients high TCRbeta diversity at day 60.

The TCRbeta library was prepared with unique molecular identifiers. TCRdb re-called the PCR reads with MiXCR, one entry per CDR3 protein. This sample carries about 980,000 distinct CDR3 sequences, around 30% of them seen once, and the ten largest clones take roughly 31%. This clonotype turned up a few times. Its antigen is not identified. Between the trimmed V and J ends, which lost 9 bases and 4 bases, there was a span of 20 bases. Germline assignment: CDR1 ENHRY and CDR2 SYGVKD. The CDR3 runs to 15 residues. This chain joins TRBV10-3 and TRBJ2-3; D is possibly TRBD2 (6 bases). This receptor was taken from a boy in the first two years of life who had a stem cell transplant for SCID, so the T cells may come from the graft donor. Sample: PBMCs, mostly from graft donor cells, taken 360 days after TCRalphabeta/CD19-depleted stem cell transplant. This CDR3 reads CAIGDLIRGSDTQYF. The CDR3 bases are TGTGCCATAGGGGACTTAATCCGAGGGTCAGATACGCAGTATTTT.